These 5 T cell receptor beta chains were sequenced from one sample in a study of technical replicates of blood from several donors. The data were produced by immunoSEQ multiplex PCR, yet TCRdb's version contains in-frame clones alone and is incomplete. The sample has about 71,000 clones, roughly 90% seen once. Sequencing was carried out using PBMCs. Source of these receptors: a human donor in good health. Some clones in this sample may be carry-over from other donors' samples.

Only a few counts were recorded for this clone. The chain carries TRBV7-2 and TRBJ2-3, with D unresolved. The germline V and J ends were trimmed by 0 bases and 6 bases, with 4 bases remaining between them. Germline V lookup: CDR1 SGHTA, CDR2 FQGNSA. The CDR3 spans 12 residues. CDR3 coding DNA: TGTGCCAGCAGCTTAGCCATGGATACGCAGTATTTT. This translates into CASSLAMDTQYF.

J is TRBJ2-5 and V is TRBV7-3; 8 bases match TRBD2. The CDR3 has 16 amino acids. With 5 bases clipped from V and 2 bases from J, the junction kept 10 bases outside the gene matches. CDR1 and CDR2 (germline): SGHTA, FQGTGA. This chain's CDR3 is CASSGGGLGAQETQYF. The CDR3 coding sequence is TGTGCCAGCAGCGGGGGGGGACTAGGGGCACAAGAGACCCAGTACTTC.

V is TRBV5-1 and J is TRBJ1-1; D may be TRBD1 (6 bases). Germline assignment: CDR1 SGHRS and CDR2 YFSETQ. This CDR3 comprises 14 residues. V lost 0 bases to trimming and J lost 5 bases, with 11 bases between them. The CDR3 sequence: CASSLVGGRTEAFF. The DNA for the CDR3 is TGCGCCAGCAGCTTGGTAGGGGGTAGAACTGAAGCTTTCTTT.

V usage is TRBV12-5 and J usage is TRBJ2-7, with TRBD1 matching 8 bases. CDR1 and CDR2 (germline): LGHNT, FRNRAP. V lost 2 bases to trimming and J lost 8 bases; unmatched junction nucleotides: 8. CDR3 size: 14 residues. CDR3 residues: CASGLQGAGPQQYF. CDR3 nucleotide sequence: TGTGCTAGTGGTTTGCAGGGGGCAGGGCCTCAGCAGTACTTC.

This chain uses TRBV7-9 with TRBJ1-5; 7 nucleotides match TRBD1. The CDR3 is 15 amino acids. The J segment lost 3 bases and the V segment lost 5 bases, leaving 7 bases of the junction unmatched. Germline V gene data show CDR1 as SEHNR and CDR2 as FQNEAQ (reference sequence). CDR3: CASSRDRSPNQPQHF. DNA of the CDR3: TGTGCCAGCAGCCGGGACAGATCCCCCAATCAGCCCCAGCATTTT. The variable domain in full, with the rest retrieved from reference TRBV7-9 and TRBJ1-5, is DTGVSQNPRHKITKRGQNVTFRCDPISEHNRLYWYRQTLGQGPEFLTYFQNEAQLEKSRLLSDRFSAERPKGSFSTLEIQRTEQGDSAMYLCASSRDRSPNQPQHFGDGTRLSIL.